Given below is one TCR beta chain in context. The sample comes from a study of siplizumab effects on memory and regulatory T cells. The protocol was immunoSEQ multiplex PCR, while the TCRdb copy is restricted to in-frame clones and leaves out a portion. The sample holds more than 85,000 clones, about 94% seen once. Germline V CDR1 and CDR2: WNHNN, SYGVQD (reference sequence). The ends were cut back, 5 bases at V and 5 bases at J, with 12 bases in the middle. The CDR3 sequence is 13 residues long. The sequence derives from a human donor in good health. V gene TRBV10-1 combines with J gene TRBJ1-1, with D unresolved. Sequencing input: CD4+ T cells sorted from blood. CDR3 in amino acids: CASSPTRGTEAFF. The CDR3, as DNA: TGCGCCAGCAGTCCTACCCGTGGGACTGAAGCTTTCTTT.